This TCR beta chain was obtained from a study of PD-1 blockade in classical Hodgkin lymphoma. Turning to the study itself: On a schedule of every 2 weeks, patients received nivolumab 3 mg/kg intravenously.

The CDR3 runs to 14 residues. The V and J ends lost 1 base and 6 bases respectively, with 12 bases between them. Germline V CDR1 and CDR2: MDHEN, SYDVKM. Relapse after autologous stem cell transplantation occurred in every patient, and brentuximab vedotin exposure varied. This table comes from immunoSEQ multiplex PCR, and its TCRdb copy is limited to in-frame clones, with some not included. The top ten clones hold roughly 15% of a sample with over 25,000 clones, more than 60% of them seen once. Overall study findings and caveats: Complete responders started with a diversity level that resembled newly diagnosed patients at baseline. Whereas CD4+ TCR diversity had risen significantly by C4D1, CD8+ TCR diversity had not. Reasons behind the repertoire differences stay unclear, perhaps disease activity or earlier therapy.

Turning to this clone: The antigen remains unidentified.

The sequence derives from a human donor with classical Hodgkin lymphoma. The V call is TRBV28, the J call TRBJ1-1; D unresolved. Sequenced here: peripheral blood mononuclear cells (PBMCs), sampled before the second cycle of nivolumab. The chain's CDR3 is CASSLSIVGSEAFF. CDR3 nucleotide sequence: TGTGCCAGCAGTTTATCGATCGTGGGCTCTGAAGCTTTCTTT.